The entry below gives a single TCR beta chain sequence along with its context. The antigen is undetermined. This CDR3 has 16 amino acids. Germline V gives CDR1 MNHEY, CDR2 SMNVEV (reference sequence). The J segment lost 1 base and the V segment lost 0 bases, leaving 2 bases of the junction unmatched. Healthy bone marrow donors formed the donor group. Primers included in the PCR were 60 Vbeta and 13 Jbeta primers. Authors' analysis steps: Approximately 79 million unique TCR beta chains, around 11 million of them shared, were counted by a later analysis. Sequencing used immunoSEQ multiplex PCR; TCRdb keeps in-frame clones, though not all of them. That table supplies the V and J calls and clone size; D and trimming were determined from the DNA. The data hold 200,000 or so clones, with nearly 80% observed a single time. The sample originates from a study of cytomegalovirus exposure and HLA in healthy donors. Points from the study as a whole: Excluded: some indistinguishable V segments such as TRBV6-2 and TRBV6-3. TCR beta sequences reportedly predicted most subjects' HLA-A and HLA-B alleles accurately.

What was sequenced was PBMCs. The receptor's source is a woman aged 25 to 39 in good health and CMV-seropositive. The chain links TRBV27 to TRBJ2-3; 9 nucleotides match TRBD2. The DNA of the CDR3 is TGTGCCAGCAGTTTATCTAGCGGGGGTCGCACAGATACGCAGTATTTT. Translated: CASSLSSGGRTDTQYF.